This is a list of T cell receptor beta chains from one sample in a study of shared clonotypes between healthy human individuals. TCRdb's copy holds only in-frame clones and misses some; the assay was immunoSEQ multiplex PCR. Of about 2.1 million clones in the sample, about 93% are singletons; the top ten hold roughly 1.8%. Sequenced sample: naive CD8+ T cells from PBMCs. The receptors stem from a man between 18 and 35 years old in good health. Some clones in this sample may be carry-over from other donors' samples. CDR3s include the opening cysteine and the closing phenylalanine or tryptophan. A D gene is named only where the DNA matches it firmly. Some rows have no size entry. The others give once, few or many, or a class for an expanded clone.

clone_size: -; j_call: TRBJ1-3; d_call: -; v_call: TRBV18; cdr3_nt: TGTGCCAGCAGAGGTGACGGAAACACCATATATTTT; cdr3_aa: CASRGDGNTIYF
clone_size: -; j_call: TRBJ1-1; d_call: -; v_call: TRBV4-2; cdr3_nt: TGTGCCAGCAGCCCGAGGGACACCCTGAACACTGAAGCTTTCTTT; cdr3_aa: CASSPRDTLNTEAFF
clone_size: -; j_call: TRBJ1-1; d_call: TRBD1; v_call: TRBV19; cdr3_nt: TGTGCCAGTAGTAAGGACAGGGGCCGGAACACTGAAGCTTTCTTT; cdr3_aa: CASSKDRGRNTEAFF
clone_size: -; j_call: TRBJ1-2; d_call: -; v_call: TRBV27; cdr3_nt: TGTGCCAGCAGTATTGAGGGGGTCTCTGGCTACACCTTC; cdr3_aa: CASSIEGVSGYTF
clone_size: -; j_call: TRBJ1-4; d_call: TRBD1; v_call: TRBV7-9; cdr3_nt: TGTGCCAGCAGCTCGTACAGGGGACCGGAAAATGAAAAACTGTTTTTT; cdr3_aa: CASSSYRGPENEKLFF
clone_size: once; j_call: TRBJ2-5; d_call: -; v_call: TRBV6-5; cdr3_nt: TGTGCCAGCAGTTACTTATCCAGCCAAGAGACCCAGTACTTC; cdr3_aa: CASSYLSSQETQYF
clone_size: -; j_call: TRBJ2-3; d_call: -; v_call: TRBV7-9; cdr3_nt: TGTGCCAGCAGCGCTTCATCCCAGGTCACAGATACGCAGTATTTT; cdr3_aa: CASSASSQVTDTQYF
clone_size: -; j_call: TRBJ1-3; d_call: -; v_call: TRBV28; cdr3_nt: TGTGCCAGCCACCTACGGGGGGGCTCTGGAAACACCATATATTTT; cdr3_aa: CASHLRGGSGNTIYF
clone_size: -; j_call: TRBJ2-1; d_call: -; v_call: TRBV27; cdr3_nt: TGTGCCAGCAGTTTTCCAGGGTCAGGGCTCAGCTCCTACAATGAGCAGTTCTTC; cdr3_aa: CASSFPGSGLSSYNEQFF
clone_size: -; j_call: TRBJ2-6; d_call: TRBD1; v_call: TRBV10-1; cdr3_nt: TGCGCCAGCATAGTCAAGTTGGACAGGTGGCCCTCTGGGGCCAACGTCCTGACTTTC; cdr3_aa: CASIVKLDRWPSGANVLTF
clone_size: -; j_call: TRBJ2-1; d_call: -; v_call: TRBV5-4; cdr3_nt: TGTGCCAGCAGCTTGGCGGGCGTTGAGCAGTTCTTC; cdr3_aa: CASSLAGVEQFF
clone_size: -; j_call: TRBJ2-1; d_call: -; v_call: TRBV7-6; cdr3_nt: TGTGCCAGCAGCTTAAACAGGCTATTCGACAATGAGCAGTTCTTC; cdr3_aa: CASSLNRLFDNEQFF
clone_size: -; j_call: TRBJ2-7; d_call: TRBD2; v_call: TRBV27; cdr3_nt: TGTGCCAGCAGTCCTACCGCGGGAGGGGGTTACGAGCAGTACTTC; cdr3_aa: CASSPTAGGGYEQYF
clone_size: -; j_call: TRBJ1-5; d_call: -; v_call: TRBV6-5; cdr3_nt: TGTGCCAGCAGTTACTCAGGGGGATCAAATCAGCCCCAGCATTTT; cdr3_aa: CASSYSGGSNQPQHF
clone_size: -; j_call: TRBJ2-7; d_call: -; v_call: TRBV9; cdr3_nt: TGTGCCAGCAGCGTAGTGGACGGAGCGTTGGACGAGCAGTACTTC; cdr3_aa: CASSVVDGALDEQYF
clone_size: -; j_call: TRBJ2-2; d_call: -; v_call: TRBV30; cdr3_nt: TGTGCCTGGAGTGTGCTTAGCGGTAACACCGGGGAGCTGTTTTTT; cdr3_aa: CAWSVLSGNTGELFF
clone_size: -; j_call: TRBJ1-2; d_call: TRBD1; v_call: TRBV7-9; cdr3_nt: TGTGCCAGCAGCTTAGGGACAGGGATGGCTGGCTACACCTTC; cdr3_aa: CASSLGTGMAGYTF
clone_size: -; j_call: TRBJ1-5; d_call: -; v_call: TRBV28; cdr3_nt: TGTGCCAGCAGTTGGGGTTCTAGTCCCTATAGCAATCAGCCCCAGCATTTT; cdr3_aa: CASSWGSSPYSNQPQHF
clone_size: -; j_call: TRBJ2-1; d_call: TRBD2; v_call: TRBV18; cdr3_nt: TGTGCCAGCTCACCGTCCGGGACTAGGGCCCTCAATGAGCAGTTCTTC; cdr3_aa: CASSPSGTRALNEQFF
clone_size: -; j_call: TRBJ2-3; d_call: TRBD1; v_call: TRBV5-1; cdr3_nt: TGCGCCAGCAAAACCGGGACAGGATACACAGATACGCAGTATTTT; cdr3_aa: CASKTGTGYTDTQYF
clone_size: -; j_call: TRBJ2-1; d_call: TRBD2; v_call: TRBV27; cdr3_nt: TGTGCCAGCAGTCCATGGACTAGCGGGAAGTCCAATGAGCAGTTCTTC; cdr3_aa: CASSPWTSGKSNEQFF
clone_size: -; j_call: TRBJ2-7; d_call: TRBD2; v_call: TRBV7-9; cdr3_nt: TGTGCCAGCAGCCCACCCGGGACTAGCGGGACCAGCTCCTACGAGCAGTACTTC; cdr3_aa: CASSPPGTSGTSSYEQYF
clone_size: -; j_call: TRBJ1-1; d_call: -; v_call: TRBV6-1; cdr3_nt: TGTGCCAGCAGTGAGGGGGCCCGGGGGCACACTGAAGCTTTCTTT; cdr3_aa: CASSEGARGHTEAFF
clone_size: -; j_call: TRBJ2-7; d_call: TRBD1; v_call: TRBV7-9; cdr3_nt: TGTGCCAGCAGCTTAGCCAGGACAGGGGACGAGCAGTACTTC; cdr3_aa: CASSLARTGDEQYF
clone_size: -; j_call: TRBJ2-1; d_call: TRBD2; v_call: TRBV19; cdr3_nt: TGTGCCAGTAGTATCGCCGGACTAGCTTTCAATGAGCAGTTCTTC; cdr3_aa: CASSIAGLAFNEQFF
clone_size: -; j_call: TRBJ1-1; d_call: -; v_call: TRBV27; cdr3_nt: TGTGCCAGCAGTTTATATCCAGCAGGGCCGGTTTCCCCAGCTTTCTTT; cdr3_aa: CASSLYPAGPVSPAFF
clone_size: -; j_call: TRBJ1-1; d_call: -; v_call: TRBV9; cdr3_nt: TGTGCCAGCAGCGAGGGTGGGGGGAGGTCTGAAGCTTTCTTT; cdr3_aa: CASSEGGGRSEAFF
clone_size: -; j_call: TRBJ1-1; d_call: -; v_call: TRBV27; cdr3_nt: TGTGCCAGCAGTCCGCACCCCGGGACGGCGAACACTGAAGCTTTCTTT; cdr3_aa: CASSPHPGTANTEAFF
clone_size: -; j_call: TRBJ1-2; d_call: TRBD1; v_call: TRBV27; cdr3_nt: TGTGCCAGCAGTGGCGCGGGACAGGGTGGGGAGGGCTACACCTTC; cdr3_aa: CASSGAGQGGEGYTF
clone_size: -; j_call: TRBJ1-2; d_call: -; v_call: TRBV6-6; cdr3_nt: TGTGCCAGCAGTTACCCGGGGTTTCTAGCTAACTATGGCTACACCTTC; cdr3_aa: CASSYPGFLANYGYTF
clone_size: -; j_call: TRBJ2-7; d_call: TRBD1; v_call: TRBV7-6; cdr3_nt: TGTGCCAGCAGCCCCGACAGGGGACGCGAGCAGTACTTC; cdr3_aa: CASSPDRGREQYF
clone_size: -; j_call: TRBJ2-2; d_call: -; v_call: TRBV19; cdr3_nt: TGTGCCAGTACGGGTCAGGGCCCGGGGGGGGAGCTGTTTTTT; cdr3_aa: CASTGQGPGGELFF
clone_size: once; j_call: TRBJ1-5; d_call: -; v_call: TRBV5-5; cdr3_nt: TGTGCCAGCAGCTACGGACGGATGAGAAATCAGCCCCAGCATTTT; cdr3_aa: CASSYGRMRNQPQHF
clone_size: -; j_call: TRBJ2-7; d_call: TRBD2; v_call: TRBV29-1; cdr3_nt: TGCAGCGTTGAGGGACTAGCGGGAGTAGTTTACGAGCAGTACTTC; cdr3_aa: CSVEGLAGVVYEQYF
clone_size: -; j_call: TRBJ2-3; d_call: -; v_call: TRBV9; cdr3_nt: TGTGCCAGCAGCGCCTGGGGCAGGGGATCTGATACGCAGTATTTT; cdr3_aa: CASSAWGRGSDTQYF
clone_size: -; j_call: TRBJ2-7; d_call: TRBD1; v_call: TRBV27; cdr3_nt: TGTGCCAGCATTCCCCGGGGACAGGGGGCTTACGAGCAGTACTTC; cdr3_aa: CASIPRGQGAYEQYF
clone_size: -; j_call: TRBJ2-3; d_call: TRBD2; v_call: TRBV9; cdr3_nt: TGTGCCAGCAGCGTAGGGACTAGCGGGAGGGTCACAGATACGCAGTATTTT; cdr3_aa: CASSVGTSGRVTDTQYF